Following are 32 T cell receptor beta chains from one sample sequenced in a study of Ad26.COV2.S vaccination and SARS-CoV-2 variants. Treatment of the sample: around 19 received Ad26.COV2.S at low or high dose, single or two shots; about five received placebo; per-sample allocation not given. Collection of samples fell on day 63 after the first vaccine or placebo injection. Clones were read by immunoSEQ multiplex PCR, and TCRdb kept only the in-frame ones, dropping some. The sample records about 420,000 clones, roughly 90% being singletons. Specimen: peripheral blood, collected in a trial of Ad26.COV2.S vaccine versus placebo. The receptors were gathered from a person aged 18 to 65 who received the Ad26.COV2.S COVID-19 vaccine or a placebo.

This chain connects TRBV29-1 to TRBJ1-3; the D is unclear. The V gene's germline CDR1 is SQVTM and CDR2 ANQGSEA. Trimming cost V 5 bases and J 4 bases, with 9 bases left between them. The CDR3 totals 12 residues. CDR3 nucleotide sequence: TGCAGCGTTAGGGAGATCGGAAACACCATATATTTT. It translates to CSVREIGNTIYF.

The CDR3 nucleotides read TGTGCCATCAGTGACCTAAGGAGCACAGATACGCAGTATTTT. Translation gives CAISDLRSTDTQYF. V usage is TRBV10-3 and J usage is TRBJ2-3; D not certain. The CDR3 totals 14 residues. Trimming left V 3 bases short and J 0 bases short, with 7 bases between. Germline V gene sequence: CDR1 ENHRY, CDR2 SYGVKD.

The rearrangement links TRBV6-5 to TRBJ2-1; 7 bases line up with TRBD2. Germline loops: CDR1 MNHEY, CDR2 SVGAGI. The CDR3 consists of 13 residues. Germline trimming cut 6 bases from V and 4 bases from J; bases unmatched to any gene: 3. The CDR3 region has the DNA TGTGCCAGCAGAGCGGGGCCGTACAATGAGCAGTTCTTC. This encodes CASRAGPYNEQFF.

This clone was detected ten times or more. This sequence joins TRBV11-2 and TRBJ1-2; D call uncertain. The germline gives CDR1 SGHAT, CDR2 FQNNGV. The CDR3 runs to 13 residues. V was clipped by 2 bases and J by 2 bases, with 6 bases between them. The CDR3 nucleotides are TGTGCCAGCAGCTTAAGACGGAACTATGGCTACACCTTC. Its translation: CASSLRRNYGYTF. The full variable domain, completed using reference TRBV11-2 and TRBJ1-2, is EAGVAQSPRYKIIEKRQSVAFWCNPISGHATLYWYQQILGQGPKLLIQFQNNGVVDDSQLPKDRFSAERLKGVDSTLKIQPAKLEDSAVYLCASSLRRNYGYTFGSGTRLTVV.

The rearrangement joins TRBV28 to TRBJ2-3, with 8 bases lining up with TRBD2. This CDR3 contains 16 residues. Losses at the gene ends were 7 bases for V and 4 bases for J; bases not matched to a gene: 13. Looked up from germline, CDR1 is MDHEN and CDR2 is SYDVKM. The CDR3 bases are TGTGCCAGCACCCTAGCGGGTGGATTCCGGGCAGATACGCAGTATTTT. Its protein product is CASTLAGGFRADTQYF.

This chain connects TRBV28 to TRBJ1-6, with D uncertain. V gave up 3 bases and J gave up 8 bases, with 8 bases separating them. This CDR3 region has 13 residues. The germline CDR1 and CDR2 sequences are MDHEN and SYDVKM. The CDR3 is CASSFKVDSPLHF. The CDR3 region has the DNA TGTGCCAGCAGTTTCAAGGTCGATTCACCCCTCCACTTT.

This clone was observed once. The chain employs TRBV2 and TRBJ2-1; 8 bases are a match to TRBD2. This CDR3 is built from 15 residues. J gave up 5 bases and V 5 bases, and 8 bases lay outside the gene matches. Germline V CDR1 and CDR2: SNHLY, FYNNEI. DNA for the CDR3: TGTGCCAGCAGTACCTCCGGGACTAGTAACAATGAGCAGTTCTTC. It specifies CASSTSGTSNNEQFF.

V and J are TRBV11-2 and TRBJ2-1, with D unresolved. CDR3 length equals 14 residues. The V gene's germline CDR1 is SGHAT and CDR2 FQNNGV. Trimming cost V 0 bases and J 7 bases, with 10 bases left between them. CDR3 bases: TGTGCCAGCAGCTTAGATATTCTGGGGAATGAGCAGTTCTTC. It yields the protein CASSLDILGNEQFF.

This clone appeared once. The CDR3 region is CASSHELALDEQFF. The DNA of the CDR3 is TGTGCCAGCAGCCACGAACTAGCTCTGGATGAGCAGTTCTTC. The gene calls are TRBV14 and TRBJ2-1; D might be TRBD2 (6 bases). Germline CDR1 SGHDN, CDR2 FVKESK. The CDR3 contains 14 residues. The V end lost 3 bases, the J end lost 8 bases, and 14 bases lay between the germline ends.

The chain recombines TRBV7-9 with TRBJ2-5; D is perhaps TRBD2 (7 bases). The germline CDR1 and CDR2 sequences are SEHNR and FQNEAQ (reference sequence). V gave up 1 base and J gave up 0 bases, with 9 bases separating them. The CDR3 totals 15 residues. The chain's CDR3 is CASSLDGGHQETQYF. The CDR3 DNA reads TGTGCCAGCAGCTTAGACGGGGGGCACCAAGAGACCCAGTACTTC.

There are many counts of this clone. CDR3 nucleotides: TGTGCCAGTACCCCGGGCGGTGTCGATGGAAAACTGTTTTTT. Translation: CASTPGGVDGKLFF. This chain joins TRBV19 and TRBJ1-4; D ambiguous. The CDR3 is 14 residues long. V was cut by 7 bases and J by 10 bases, with 19 bases left in between. Germline CDR1 and CDR2: LNHDA and SQIVND (reference sequence).

The chain employs TRBV16 and TRBJ2-3; possible D gene TRBD1, 6 bases. The V and J ends lost 2 bases and 2 bases respectively, with 8 bases between them. The CDR3 extends over 14 amino acids. Germline CDR1 is KGHSY and CDR2 is FQNENV. CDR3 in amino acids: CASSQTGITDTQYF. CDR3 nucleotides: TGTGCCAGCAGCCAAACAGGGATCACAGATACGCAGTATTTT.

The rearrangement links TRBV30 to TRBJ2-7; 10 bases are shared with TRBD1. V trimming: 5 bases; J trimming: 3 bases; junction bases outside the gene matches: 7. In germline, CDR1 is GTSNPN, CDR2 SVGIG (reference sequence). The CDR3 length is 14 residues. The CDR3 sequence is CAWGGQGLNYEQYF. The DNA for the CDR3 is TGTGCCTGGGGGGGACAGGGGTTAAACTACGAGCAGTACTTC.

This clone was seen a handful of times. This CDR3 is CASSYRDGQGAYEQYF. CDR3 DNA: TGTGCCAGCAGTTACAGAGACGGACAGGGGGCCTACGAGCAGTACTTC. The genes are TRBV6-2 or TRBV6-3 and TRBJ2-7, with 10 bases lining up with TRBD1. The J segment lost 2 bases and the V segment lost 2 bases, leaving 6 bases of the junction unmatched. This CDR3 is built from 16 residues. Germline values: CDR1 MNHEY, CDR2 SVGEGT.

This chain joins TRBV7-3 and TRBJ2-2; 7 bases are a match to TRBD2. Trimming removed 5 bases from V and 0 bases from J; junction bases left unmatched: 6. Germline V gene sequence: CDR1 SGHTA, CDR2 FQGTGA. The CDR3 consists of 16 residues. The CDR3 loop is CASSLSSGSNTGELFF. The CDR3 DNA reads TGTGCCAGCAGCCTGTCTAGCGGATCGAACACCGGGGAGCTGTTTTTT.

The genes are TRBV28 and TRBJ1-6, with D tentatively TRBD1 (5 bases). The germline gives CDR1 MDHEN, CDR2 SYDVKM. This CDR3 contains 14 residues. Trimming took off 2 bases at V and 7 bases at J, with 9 bases between the two ends. The CDR3 protein is CASSLGRGNSPLHF. As DNA, the CDR3 is TGTGCCAGCAGTTTAGGTAGGGGAAATTCACCCCTCCACTTT. The variable domain in full, completed from reference TRBV28 and TRBJ1-6, reads DVKVTQSSRYLVKRTGEKVFLECVQDMDHENMFWYRQDPGLGLRLIYFSYDVKMKEKGDIPEGYSVSREKKERFSLILESASTNQTSMYLCASSLGRGNSPLHFGNGTRLTVT.

The J gene is TRBJ2-7, the V gene TRBV2; TRBD1 matches 8 bases. Germline V gene sequence: CDR1 SNHLY, CDR2 FYNNEI. The CDR3 runs 16 residues. Trimming removed 6 bases from V and 0 bases from J; junction bases left unmatched: 10. CDR3 amino acids: CASRPGTGASSYEQYF. The CDR3, as DNA: TGTGCCAGCAGACCTGGGACAGGCGCTAGCTCCTACGAGCAGTACTTC.

The chain is built from TRBV7-9 and TRBJ1-2; 7 positions agree with TRBD1. Trimming removed 5 bases from V and 2 bases from J; junction bases left unmatched: 11. Germline assignment: CDR1 SEHNR and CDR2 FQNEAQ (reference sequence). The CDR3 extends over 16 amino acids. CDR3 nucleotides: TGTGCCAGCAGCGCCCCAGACAGGGACCAAAACTATGGCTACACCTTC. Its protein product is CASSAPDRDQNYGYTF. The whole variable domain, filled in from reference TRBV7-9 and TRBJ1-2, reads DTGVSQNPRHKITKRGQNVTFRCDPISEHNRLYWYRQTLGQGPEFLTYFQNEAQLEKSRLLSDRFSAERPKGSFSTLEIQRTEQGDSAMYLCASSAPDRDQNYGYTFGSGTRLTVV.

The genes are TRBV20-1 and TRBJ1-2, with D unclear. Per germline, CDR1 DFQATT and CDR2 SNEGSKA (reference sequence). CDR3 length equals 13 residues. The germline V and J ends were trimmed by 3 bases and 4 bases, with 12 bases remaining between them. The CDR3 nucleotides are TGCAGTGCTAGTCTGACCGGATTCTATGGCTACACCTTC. This sequence encodes CSASLTGFYGYTF.

A single count supports this clone. V and J are TRBV5-1 and TRBJ2-7; D might be TRBD1 (6 bases). The CDR3 spans 15 residues. In germline, CDR1 is SGHRS, CDR2 YFSETQ. With 4 bases removed from V and 3 bases from J, the gap between germline ends came to 17 bases. The CDR3 DNA sequence: TGCGCCAGCAGCCCCTACAGGGCTGGGAGCTACGAGCAGTACTTC. This translates into CASSPYRAGSYEQYF.

This sequence joins TRBV28 and TRBJ1-5; D gene uncertain. Germline CDR1 and CDR2: MDHEN and SYDVKM. The ends were cut back, 6 bases at V and 2 bases at J, with 17 bases in the middle. The CDR3 has 16 amino acids. Here the CDR3 DNA reads TGTGCCAGCAGGCTCTCTTTTTTTGGGGGCAATCAGCCCCAGCATTTT. Translated: CASRLSFFGGNQPQHF.

This chain connects TRBV7-2 to TRBJ1-5, with D possibly matching TRBD1 (5 bases). With 6 bases removed from V and 2 bases from J, the gap between germline ends came to 14 bases. Germline CDR1 reads SGHTA; CDR2 reads FQGNSA. The CDR3 runs to 15 residues. CDR3 in DNA: TGTGCCAGCAGGAGTACCAGGGACGGCAATCAGCCCCAGCATTTT. This sequence encodes CASRSTRDGNQPQHF.

V and J are TRBV7-3 and TRBJ1-2; 7 bases match TRBD1. There are 18 residues in the CDR3. V dropped 1 base and J dropped 2; count of bases not matched to a gene: 13. Looked up from germline, CDR1 is SGHTA and CDR2 is FQGTGA. The CDR3 is CASSLIQMTGTSNYGYTF. In DNA form, the CDR3 reads TGTGCCAGCAGCTTAATCCAGATGACAGGGACCTCCAACTATGGCTACACCTTC.

To note about this clone: The junction does not match germline at one end; this may be a read error. The CDR3 DNA is TGTGCCGGCAGTTACCCACTTGGGAGGACGGGGAGACGGGAGACCCAGTACTTC. This encodes CAGSYPLGRTGRRETQYF. The chain has TRBV6-2 or TRBV6-3 and TRBJ2-5, with a tentative D call TRBD2 (6 bases). CDR1 and CDR2 (germline): MNHEY, SVGEGT. The CDR3 runs to 18 residues.

The chain has TRBV7-8 and TRBJ2-1, with D maybe TRBD2 (6 bases). Looked up from germline, CDR1 is SGHVS and CDR2 is FQNEAQ. Trimming pared 8 bases from V and 5 bases from J, leaving 13 bases between. This CDR3 region has 13 residues. DNA of the CDR3: TGTGCCAGCGCGGGGCTATCCAACAATGAGCAGTTCTTC. It codes for CASAGLSNNEQFF.

The chain carries TRBV28 and TRBJ1-2; tentative D call: TRBD1 (6 bases). The CDR3 is 13 residues long. Germline assignment: CDR1 MDHEN and CDR2 SYDVKM. Trimming stripped 3 bases from V and 8 bases from J, with 13 bases between. The chain's CDR3 is CASSLNRARGYTF. For the CDR3, the DNA is TGTGCCAGCAGTTTGAACAGGGCTAGGGGCTACACCTTC.

This sequence joins TRBV7-9 and TRBJ1-5; 7 bases agree with TRBD1. The germline CDR1 and CDR2 sequences are SEHNR and FQNEAQ (reference sequence). The CDR3 sequence is 15 residues long. V shed 4 bases, J shed 6 bases, and the junction held 9 bases outside the gene matches. The CDR3 loop reads CASSSQGEWVQPQHF. DNA for the CDR3: TGTGCCAGCAGCTCCCAGGGGGAGTGGGTTCAGCCCCAGCATTTT. Combining the CDR3 with reference TRBV7-9 and TRBJ1-5 gives the whole variable domain DTGVSQNPRHKITKRGQNVTFRCDPISEHNRLYWYRQTLGQGPEFLTYFQNEAQLEKSRLLSDRFSAERPKGSFSTLEIQRTEQGDSAMYLCASSSQGEWVQPQHFGDGTRLSIL.

The V gene is TRBV6-5, the J gene TRBJ1-1; 10 nucleotides line up with TRBD1. Per the germline V gene, CDR1 is MNHEY and CDR2 is SVGAGI. J lost 5 bases, V lost 6 bases, and 3 bases had no gene match. The CDR3 sequence is 13 residues long. CDR3 residues: CASRGQGWTEAFF. The CDR3 nucleotides read TGTGCCAGCAGGGGACAGGGGTGGACTGAAGCTTTCTTT.

V is TRBV5-3 and J is TRBJ2-3; TRBD1 might be the D (5 bases). TRBV5-3 is identified as an open reading frame with a role that is uncertain. This CDR3 comprises 16 residues. V lost 3 bases and J lost 2, with 16 bases in between. The CDR3 DNA follows: TGTGCCAGAAGCTCCCAATGGGGCCCCCTCACAGATACGCAGTATTTT. Its protein is CARSSQWGPLTDTQYF.

The J gene is TRBJ1-3, the V gene TRBV30; D unresolved. The germline V gene has CDR1 GTSNPN and CDR2 SVGIG (reference sequence). The V end was cut by 3 bases, the J end by 0 bases, with 12 bases between. The length of the CDR3 is 15 residues. DNA of the CDR3: TGTGCCTGGAGCGCCGGGTCCTACTCTGGAAACACCATATATTTT. It specifies CAWSAGSYSGNTIYF.

The rearrangement links TRBV30 to TRBJ2-4; tentatively, D is TRBD1 (6 bases). This CDR3 region has 13 residues. The ends were cut back, 4 bases at V and 5 bases at J, with 12 bases in the middle. CDR1 and CDR2 (germline): GTSNPN, SVGIG (reference sequence). CDR3 sequence reads: CAWTRGQQNIQYF. The CDR3 DNA is TGTGCCTGGACGAGGGGACAACAAAACATTCAGTACTTC.

The rearrangement links TRBV27 to TRBJ1-6; D may be TRBD1 (6 bases). CDR1 is MNHEY, CDR2 SMNVEV, per germline (reference sequence). There are 17 residues in the CDR3. Trimming took off 2 bases at V and 7 bases at J, with 18 bases between the two ends. The CDR3 region has the DNA TGTGCCAGCAGTTTAATGGGGGCCGGTGCTTTAAATTCACCCCTCCACTTT. Its protein product is CASSLMGAGALNSPLHF.